These 10 T cell receptor beta chains came from one sample sequenced in a study of identical twins. In TCRdb, the 5' RACE reads were re-called with MiXCR into one record per CDR3 protein. The data hold 650,000 to 750,000 distinct CDR3 sequences, with less than 25% observed a single time. The data also belong to a second study, concerning T cells expressing NK-cell markers.

Sequencing was carried out using PBMCs. The receptors originated from a woman under 30 in good health.

This clonotype has a handful of counts. This chain links TRBV7-9 with TRBJ2-7; TRBD2 is a possible D gene (5 bases). The CDR3 runs to 14 residues. CDR1 and CDR2 (germline): SEHNR, FQNEAQ (reference sequence). Trimming pared 3 bases from V and 3 bases from J, leaving 12 bases between. As DNA, the CDR3 is TGTGCCAGCAGCTTTGGCGGGCAAGGCTACGAGCAGTACTTC. Encoded protein: CASSFGGQGYEQYF.

This clonotype was counted a few times. The gene calls are TRBV29-1 and TRBJ2-5; 12 bases align to TRBD1. V gave up 6 bases and J gave up 5 bases; unmatched junction bases: 10. This CDR3 has 15 amino acids. Germline V gene sequence: CDR1 SQVTM, CDR2 ANQGSEA. The CDR3 nucleotides read TGCAGCGTCCCCCCCGGGACAGGGGGCGAGGAGACCCAGTACTTC. As protein: CSVPPGTGGEETQYF.

The V gene is TRBV12-3 or TRBV12-4, the J gene TRBJ2-7; TRBD2 aligns across 9 bases. J lost 3 bases, V lost 1 base, and 4 bases had no gene match. The CDR3 sequence is 15 residues long. DNA for the CDR3: TGTGCCAGCAGTTTAGGCGGGGGGGCCTACTACGAGCAGTACTTC. Amino acids: CASSLGGGAYYEQYF.

This clonotype was observed a handful of times. J is TRBJ1-1 and V is TRBV12-3 or TRBV12-4; a weak D match, TRBD1 (5 bases). The CDR3 loop spans 13 amino acids. V was trimmed by 3 bases and J by 5 bases, leaving 10 bases between them. CDR3 protein: CASSFTEGTEAFF. The DNA of the CDR3 is TGTGCCAGCAGTTTTACGGAGGGGACTGAAGCTTTCTTT.

The V call is TRBV7-2, the J call TRBJ2-7; D uncertain. CDR1 is SGHTA, CDR2 FQGNSA, per germline. V was shortened by 1 base and J by 0 bases, with 16 bases between the two germline ends. The CDR3 extends over 17 amino acids. Here the CDR3 reads CASSLGPIGRASYEQYF. CDR3 sequence (DNA): TGTGCCAGCAGCTTAGGACCAATTGGCCGAGCCTCCTACGAGCAGTACTTC.

This clonotype was counted between two and nine times. The rearrangement uses TRBV28 and TRBJ2-1; D call uncertain. V lost 3 bases to trimming and J lost 6 bases, with 9 bases between them. CDR1 MDHEN and CDR2 SYDVKM come from the germline V gene. This CDR3 is built from 13 residues. The CDR3 sequence: CASSLRRTNEQFF. CDR3 bases: TGTGCCAGCAGTTTGAGAAGGACCAATGAGCAGTTCTTC.

V and J are TRBV5-1 and TRBJ2-5, with TRBD2 matching 12 bases. The length of the CDR3 is 16 residues. Germline V gene data show CDR1 as SGHRS and CDR2 as YFSETQ. Trimming removed 0 bases from V and 5 bases from J; junction bases left unmatched: 5. The CDR3 DNA reads as TGCGCCAGCAGCTTGGAGACTAGCGGGGGACCGGAGACCCAGTACTTC. Encoded protein: CASSLETSGGPETQYF. The entire variable domain, with the rest obtained from reference TRBV5-1 and TRBJ2-5, is as follows: KAGVTQTPRYLIKTRGQQVTLSCSPISGHRSVSWYQQTPGQGLQFLFEYFSETQRNKGNFPGRFSGRQFSNSRSEMNVSTLELGDSALYLCASSLETSGGPETQYFGPGTRLLVL.

A few counts support this clonotype. The CDR3 nucleotides read TGCGCCAGCAGCTCCGGGACAGGGGGGCGACGGGTGGAAGAGCAGTACTTC. The encoded protein is CASSSGTGGRRVEEQYF. V gene TRBV5-1 combines with J gene TRBJ2-7, with 11 nucleotides matching TRBD1. Germline trimming cut 3 bases from V and 7 bases from J; bases unmatched to any gene: 15. The CDR3 consists of 17 residues. Germline assignment: CDR1 SGHRS and CDR2 YFSETQ.

This clonotype was found a few times. V usage is TRBV12-3 or TRBV12-4 and J usage is TRBJ1-2; D remains unclear. The CDR3 extends over 12 amino acids. Trimming shortened V by 1 base and J by 6 bases, and 6 bases separated the two germline ends. The CDR3 here is CASSLDGNGYTF. The CDR3 bases are TGTGCCAGCAGTTTAGATGGGAATGGCTACACCTTC.

This clonotype was recorded many times. The chain has TRBV20-1 and TRBJ1-3; no clear D gene. This CDR3 comprises 13 residues. V gave up 3 bases and J gave up 8 bases, with 14 bases separating them. Germline assignment: CDR1 DFQATT and CDR2 SNEGSKA (reference sequence). DNA of the CDR3: TGCAGTGCTAGCCGGCCGGGAGGAGACACCATATATTTT. Protein sequence: CSASRPGGDTIYF.